The 17 T cell receptor beta chains reported below all come from one sample, sequenced in a study of CXCR3-negative and CXCR3-positive naive CD8 T cells. Preparation of TRB cDNA libraries relied on 5' RACE carrying UMI labels. TCRdb re-called the 5' RACE reads; one entry per CDR3 protein, DNA not given. The sample table sets out approximately 41,000 distinct CDR3 sequences. Sequencing input: memory CD8+ T cells from blood. All receptors come from a human donor in good health. Some clones in this sample may be carry-over from other donors' samples.

The rearrangement links TRBV7-8 to TRBJ2-3; TCRdb gives TRBD1 as the D gene, but with no DNA this cannot be confirmed. Germline V lookup: CDR1 SGHVS, CDR2 FQNEAQ. The CDR3 is made up of 15 amino acids. The chain's CDR3 is CASSLGGGSLYSQYF.

The rearrangement joins TRBV28 to TRBJ2-7; TCRdb's D call of TRBD2 is untestable without DNA. Germline CDR1 reads MDHEN; CDR2 reads SYDVKM. The CDR3 sequence is 14 residues long. CDR3 sequence: CASGLMAGWYEQYF.

The chain is built from TRBV6-2 or TRBV6-3 and TRBJ2-1; TCRdb picks TRBD1, but there is no DNA to check that call. CDR3 length: 15 amino acids. CDR1 and CDR2 (germline): MNHEY, SVGEGT. The CDR3 reads CASSYLQGSYNEQFF.

The chain combines TRBV7-9 with TRBJ1-1; TCRdb indicates TRBD1, and absent DNA this call remains unverified. There are 17 residues in the CDR3. CDR1 SEHNR and CDR2 FQNEAQ come from the germline V gene (reference sequence). CDR3 loop: CASSLAWWGTENTEAFF.

The chain joins TRBV7-9 to TRBJ2-7; TCRdb selects TRBD1, and the lack of DNA leaves this call unchecked. The CDR3 contains 13 residues. Germline-derived CDR1 and CDR2 are SEHNR and FQNEAQ (reference sequence). The CDR3 loop is CASSFPQSYEQYF.

This chain connects TRBV14 to TRBJ2-7. The CDR3 covers 15 residues. In germline, CDR1 is SGHDN, CDR2 FVKESK. CDR3 sequence: CASSQDLGSVGEQYF.

The V call is TRBV9, the J call TRBJ1-2; TCRdb gives TRBD1 as the D gene, but with no DNA this cannot be confirmed. This CDR3 comprises 13 residues. Germline CDR1 reads SGDLS; CDR2 reads YYNGEE. The chain's CDR3 is CASSAPVSLGYTF.

Considering frequency, this clonotype is medium-sized (0.01 to 0.1%). This chain uses TRBV6-2 or TRBV6-3 with TRBJ1-4. Per the germline V gene, CDR1 is MNHEY and CDR2 is SVGEGT. The CDR3 is 14 amino acids. CDR3 amino acids: CASTIKPEGEKLFF.

V and J are TRBV20-1 and TRBJ2-1; TCRdb's D call, TRBD1, is unchecked because there is no DNA. The CDR3 contains 13 residues. The V gene's germline CDR1 is DFQATT and CDR2 SNEGSKA (reference sequence). The CDR3 protein is CSARTATYNEQFF.

This clonotype shows up as large by frequency. J is TRBJ2-1 and V is TRBV14; TCRdb selects TRBD2, and the lack of DNA leaves this call unchecked. The germline gives CDR1 SGHDN, CDR2 FVKESK. CDR3 length: 14 residues. CDR3 region: CASSPATSYNEQFF.

This chain links TRBV7-6 with TRBJ2-7; TCRdb's assignment of TRBD1 cannot be checked, as there is no DNA. The CDR3 runs 14 residues. Looked up from germline, CDR1 is SGHVS and CDR2 is FNYEAQ. CDR3 region: CASSLGDVGYEQYF. The complete variable domain, with remaining parts taken from reference TRBV7-6 and TRBJ2-7, reads GAGVSQSPRYKVTKRGQDVALRCDPISGHVSLYWYRQALGQGPEFLTYFNYEAQQDKSGLPNDRFSAERPEGSISTLTIQRTEQRDSAMYRCASSLGDVGYEQYFGPGTRLTVT.

The chain carries TRBV27 and TRBJ2-7; lacking DNA, the TRBD2 call made by TCRdb goes unchecked. CDR1 and CDR2 from the germline V gene are MNHEY and SMNVEV (reference sequence). The length of the CDR3 is 14 residues. CDR3 region: CASSQPSLQHEQYF.

The chain uses TRBV2 and TRBJ1-4. The CDR3 has 11 residues. Germline CDR1 reads SNHLY; CDR2 reads FYNNEI. CDR3 protein: CASRGDYRLFF.

V gene TRBV20-1 combines with J gene TRBJ2-6. Germline V gene sequence: CDR1 DFQATT, CDR2 SNEGSKA (reference sequence). The CDR3 covers 13 residues. The CDR3: CSARVVGANVLTF.

The V gene is TRBV10-3, the J gene TRBJ2-3. CDR1 is ENHRY and CDR2 is SYGVKD in the germline V gene. The CDR3 is 14 amino acids. The CDR3 spells CAISARGGTDTQYF.

The V call is TRBV7-9, the J call TRBJ2-5. This CDR3 has 13 residues. Germline CDR1 is SEHNR and CDR2 is FQNEAQ (reference sequence). CDR3 residues: CASSLVTQETQYF.

The chain's CDR3 is CASSESRNRGTEAFF. This chain joins TRBV25-1 and TRBJ1-1; TCRdb's D gene call, TRBD1, goes unchecked for lack of DNA. The CDR3 sequence is 15 residues long. Germline loops: CDR1 MGHDK, CDR2 SYGVNS.